A single T cell receptor (beta chain) is shown here with its context. As yet, its antigen is unknown. The sample is drawn from a study of shared clonotypes between healthy human individuals. Sequencing was performed with immunoSEQ multiplex PCR; in TCRdb, only in-frame clones are kept and a portion is missing. The sample lists 2 million to 2.5 million clones, around 92% seen once, with 0.3% to 0.45% in the top ten. Study-level findings and limits: It was observed that around 5% of naive CD4 clonotypes were shared across a few donors. Owing to a small donor count, the genetic and exposure-history diversity represented was limited.

CDR1 is MNHEY and CDR2 is SMNVEV in the germline V gene (reference sequence). The J segment lost 0 bases and the V segment lost 2 bases, leaving 11 bases of the junction unmatched. CDR3 length equals 19 residues. Sequenced input: naive CD4+ T cells from PBMCs. Subset defined: CD45RA+ positively selected. The chain carries TRBV27 and TRBJ2-7; 12 bases are a match to TRBD2. The TCR sequence derives from a man younger than 35 in good health. Some clones in this sample may be carry-over from other donors' samples. CDR3 sequence: CASSLRESSGRVSSYEQYF. The CDR3 DNA follows: TGTGCCAGCAGTTTAAGAGAGTCTAGCGGGAGGGTGAGCTCCTACGAGCAGTACTTC.